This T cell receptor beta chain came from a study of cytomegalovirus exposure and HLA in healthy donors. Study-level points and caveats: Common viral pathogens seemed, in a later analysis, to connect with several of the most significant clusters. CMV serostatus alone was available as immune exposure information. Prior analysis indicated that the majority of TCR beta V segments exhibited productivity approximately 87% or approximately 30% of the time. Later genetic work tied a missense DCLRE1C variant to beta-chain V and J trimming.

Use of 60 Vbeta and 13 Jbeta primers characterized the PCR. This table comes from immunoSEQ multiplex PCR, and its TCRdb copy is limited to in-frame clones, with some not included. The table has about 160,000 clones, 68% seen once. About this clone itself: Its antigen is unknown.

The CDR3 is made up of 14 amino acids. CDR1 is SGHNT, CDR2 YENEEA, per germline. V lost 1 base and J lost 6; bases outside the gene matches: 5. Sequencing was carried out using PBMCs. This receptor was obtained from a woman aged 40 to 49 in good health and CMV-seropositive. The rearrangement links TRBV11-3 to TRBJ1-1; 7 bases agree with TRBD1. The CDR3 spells CASSLGTGQAEAFF. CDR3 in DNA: TGTGCCAGCAGCTTAGGGACTGGACAGGCTGAAGCTTTCTTT.